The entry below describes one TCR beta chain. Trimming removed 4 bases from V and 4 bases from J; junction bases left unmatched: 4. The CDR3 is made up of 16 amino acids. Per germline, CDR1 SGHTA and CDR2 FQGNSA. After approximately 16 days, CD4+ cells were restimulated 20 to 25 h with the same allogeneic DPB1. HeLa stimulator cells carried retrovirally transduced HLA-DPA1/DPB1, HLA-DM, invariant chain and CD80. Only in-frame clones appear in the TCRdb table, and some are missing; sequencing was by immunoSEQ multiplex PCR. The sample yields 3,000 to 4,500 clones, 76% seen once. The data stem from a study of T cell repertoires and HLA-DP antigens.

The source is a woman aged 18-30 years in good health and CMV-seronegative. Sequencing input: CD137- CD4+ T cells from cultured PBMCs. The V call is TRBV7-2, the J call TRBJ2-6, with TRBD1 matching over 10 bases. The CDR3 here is CASSSGTGAGANVLTF. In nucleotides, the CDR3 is TGTGCCAGCAGCTCCGGGACAGGGGCCGGGGCCAACGTCCTGACTTTC.